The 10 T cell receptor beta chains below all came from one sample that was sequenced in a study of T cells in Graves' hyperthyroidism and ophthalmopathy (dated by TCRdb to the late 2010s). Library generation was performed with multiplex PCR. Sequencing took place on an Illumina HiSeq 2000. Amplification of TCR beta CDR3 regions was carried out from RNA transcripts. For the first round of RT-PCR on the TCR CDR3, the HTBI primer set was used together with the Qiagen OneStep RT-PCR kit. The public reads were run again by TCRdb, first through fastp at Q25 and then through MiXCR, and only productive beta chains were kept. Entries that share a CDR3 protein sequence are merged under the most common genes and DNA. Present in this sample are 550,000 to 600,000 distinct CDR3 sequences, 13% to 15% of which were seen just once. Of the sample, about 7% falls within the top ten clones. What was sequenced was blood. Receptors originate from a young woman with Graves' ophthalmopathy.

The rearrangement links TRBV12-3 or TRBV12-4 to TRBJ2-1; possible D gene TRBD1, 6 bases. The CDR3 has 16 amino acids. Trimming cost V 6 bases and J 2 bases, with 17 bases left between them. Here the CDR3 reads CASSPEVTGTYNEQFF. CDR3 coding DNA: TGTGCCAGCAGCCCAGAAGTAACAGGGACCTACAATGAGCAGTTCTTC.

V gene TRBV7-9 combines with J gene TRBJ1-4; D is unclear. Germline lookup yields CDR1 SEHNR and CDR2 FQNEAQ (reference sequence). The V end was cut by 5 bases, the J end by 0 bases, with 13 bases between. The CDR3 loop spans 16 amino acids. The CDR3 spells CASSPSRLATNEKLFF. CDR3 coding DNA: TGTGCCAGCAGCCCTTCCCGTCTTGCAACTAATGAAAAACTGTTTTTT.

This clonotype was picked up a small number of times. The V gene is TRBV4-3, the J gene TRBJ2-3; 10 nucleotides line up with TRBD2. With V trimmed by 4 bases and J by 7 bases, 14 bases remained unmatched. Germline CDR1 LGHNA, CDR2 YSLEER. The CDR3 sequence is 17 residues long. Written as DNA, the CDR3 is TGCGCCAGCAGCCTTCCGGGACTAGCGACGGCTCCCTATACGCAGTATTTT. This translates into CASSLPGLATAPYTQYF.

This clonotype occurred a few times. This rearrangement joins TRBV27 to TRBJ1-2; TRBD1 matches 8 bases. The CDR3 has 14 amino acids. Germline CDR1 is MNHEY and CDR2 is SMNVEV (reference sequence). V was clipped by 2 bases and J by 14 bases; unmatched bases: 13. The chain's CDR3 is CASSLGVRGPRLTF. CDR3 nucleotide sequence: TGTGCCAGCAGTTTAGGGGTCAGGGGGCCTAGACTAACCTTC.

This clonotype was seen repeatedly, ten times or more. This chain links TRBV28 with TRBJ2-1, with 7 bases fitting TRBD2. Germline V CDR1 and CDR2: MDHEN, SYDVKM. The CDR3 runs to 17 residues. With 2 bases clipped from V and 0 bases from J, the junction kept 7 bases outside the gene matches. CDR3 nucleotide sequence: TGTGCCAGCAGTTTAGGTTGGGCGGGAGTCTCCTACAATGAGCAGTTCTTC. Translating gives CASSLGWAGVSYNEQFF.

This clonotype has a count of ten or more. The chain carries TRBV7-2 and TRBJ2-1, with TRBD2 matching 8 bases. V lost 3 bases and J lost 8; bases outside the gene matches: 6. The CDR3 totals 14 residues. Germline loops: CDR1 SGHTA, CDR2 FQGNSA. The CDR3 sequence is CASSLGLVGDEQFF. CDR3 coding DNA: TGTGCCAGCAGCTTGGGACTAGTCGGCGATGAGCAGTTCTTC.

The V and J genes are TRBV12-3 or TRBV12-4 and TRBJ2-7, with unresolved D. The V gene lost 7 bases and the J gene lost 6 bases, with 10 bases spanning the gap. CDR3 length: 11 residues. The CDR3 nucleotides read TGTGCCAGCACCGATAGATTCGAGCAGTACTTC. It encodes CASTDRFEQYF.

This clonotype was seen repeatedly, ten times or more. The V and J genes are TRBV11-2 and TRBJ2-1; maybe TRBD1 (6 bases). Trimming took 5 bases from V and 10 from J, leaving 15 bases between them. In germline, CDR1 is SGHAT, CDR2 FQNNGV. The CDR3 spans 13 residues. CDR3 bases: TGTGCCAGCAGCCCTCGCCAGGACAGCGAGCAGTTCTTC. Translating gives CASSPRQDSEQFF.

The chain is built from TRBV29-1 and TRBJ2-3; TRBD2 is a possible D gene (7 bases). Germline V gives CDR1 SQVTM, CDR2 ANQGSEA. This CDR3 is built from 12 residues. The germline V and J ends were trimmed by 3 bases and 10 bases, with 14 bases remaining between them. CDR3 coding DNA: TGCAGCGTTGATGAAGGGAGGGGGGCGCAGTATTTT. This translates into CSVDEGRGAQYF.

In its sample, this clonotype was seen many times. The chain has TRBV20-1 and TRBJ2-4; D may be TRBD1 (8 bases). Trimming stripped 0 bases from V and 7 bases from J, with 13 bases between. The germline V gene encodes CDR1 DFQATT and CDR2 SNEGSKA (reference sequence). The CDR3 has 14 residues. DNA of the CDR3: TGCAGTGCTAGAGACACAGGGGGAGGGAACATTCAGTACTTC. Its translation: CSARDTGGGNIQYF.